These 9 T cell receptor beta chains were all obtained from the same sample, sequenced in a study of T cell therapy after organ transplantation. The antigens these receptors bind are not known. Clones were sequenced by immunoSEQ multiplex PCR, and TCRdb holds only the in-frame ones, with some missing. The data show 44,000 or so clones, 94% seen once. The sample was CD8+ T cells from blood, taken before autologous CMV-specific T cell therapy. These TCRs come from a human patient who had received a solid organ transplant and had CMV disease.

The chain recombines TRBV6-1 with TRBJ2-1; 8 nucleotides line up with TRBD2. The junction had 11 bases not matched to a gene; V was cut back by 3 bases and J by 7 bases. CDR3 length: 16 residues. The germline V gene has CDR1 MNHNS and CDR2 SASEGT. For the CDR3, the DNA is TGTGCCAGCAGTGATTTATCATGGGGACTAGAAAATGAGCAGTTCTTC. Protein product: CASSDLSWGLENEQFF.

The rearrangement joins TRBV6-1 to TRBJ2-5; 9 positions match TRBD1. The last part of the DNA fits TRBJ2-7 better; the J call may be wrong. CDR1 and CDR2 from the germline V gene are MNHNS and SASEGT. CDR3 length: 14 residues. DNA for the CDR3: TGTGCCAGCAGTGGGACAGGGGCCTCCTACGAGCAGTACTTC. This encodes CASSGTGASYEQYF.

This clone was seen a single time. This CDR3 reads CASSQPGGLALRGYTF. The DNA for the CDR3 is TGTGCCAGCAGCCAACCCGGGGGTTTAGCCTTAAGGGGCTACACCTTC. V is TRBV11-2 and J is TRBJ1-2; weak D call: TRBD1 (5 bases). The CDR3 contains 16 residues. Trimming shortened V by 5 bases and J by 8 bases, and 24 bases separated the two germline ends. Germline CDR1 SGHAT, CDR2 FQNNGV.

The chain recombines TRBV7-9 with TRBJ2-2; 7 bases match TRBD1. V trimming: 1 base; J trimming: 5 bases; junction bases outside the gene matches: 4. The V gene's germline CDR1 is SEHNR and CDR2 FQNEAQ (reference sequence). CDR3 length: 15 residues. The CDR3 spells CASSLVGTVTGELFF. The CDR3 DNA is TGTGCCAGCAGCTTAGTCGGGACAGTTACCGGGGAGCTGTTTTTT.

The V gene is TRBV6-5, the J gene TRBJ2-7; D is ambiguous. Germline assignment: CDR1 MNHEY and CDR2 SVGAGI. The ends were cut back, 6 bases at V and 1 base at J, with 10 bases in the middle. This CDR3 has 13 residues. The CDR3 nucleotides are TGTGCCAGCAGCGTTTGGGATTCCTACGAGCAGTACTTC. Translation gives CASSVWDSYEQYF.

The chain links TRBV6-5 to TRBJ1-1; 8 bases agree with TRBD1. The V segment lost 0 bases and the J segment 4 bases; nucleotides outside the gene matches: 4. Germline CDR1 and CDR2: MNHEY and SVGAGI. The CDR3 spans 15 residues. CDR3 DNA: TGTGCCAGCAGTTACTCCACAGGGGGAGGCACTGAAGCTTTCTTT. Amino acid sequence: CASSYSTGGGTEAFF.

This clone was seen a handful of times. J is TRBJ1-2 and V is TRBV13; D gene unclear. Trimming cost V 0 bases and J 6 bases, with 5 bases left between them. This CDR3 is 12 amino acids long. Germline CDR1 is PRHDT and CDR2 is FYEKMQ (reference sequence). CDR3 in DNA: TGTGCCAGCAGCTTAGGGAAGAATGGCTACACCTTC. Amino acid sequence: CASSLGKNGYTF.

The J gene is TRBJ2-3, the V gene TRBV7-8, with 9 bases that match TRBD2. The CDR3 runs to 18 residues. CDR1 is SGHVS and CDR2 is FQNEAQ in the germline V gene. V shed 5 bases and J 4 bases; nucleotides not matched to a gene: 16. The CDR3 DNA follows: TGTGCCAGCAGCAGAACCTTTGAGGCTAGCGGGATTGCAGATACGCAGTATTTT. The encoded protein is CASSRTFEASGIADTQYF.

Of note for this clone: Other DNA sequences in this specimen translate into the identical CDR3. This sequence joins TRBV9 and TRBJ2-7; 9 bases map to TRBD1. V was clipped by 0 bases and J by 4 bases; unmatched bases: 2. The germline CDR1 and CDR2 sequences are SGDLS and YYNGEE. The CDR3 covers 14 residues. CDR3 amino acids: CASSVGGQGYEQYF. The CDR3 DNA reads TGTGCCAGCAGCGTAGGGGGACAGGGTTACGAGCAGTACTTC.